The clone carrying this T cell receptor (beta chain) was seen at least ten times. Its specificity is not known. As the CDR3 is not closed by the conserved phenylalanine or tryptophan, this likely results from a read error. Because the CDR3's place on the DNA is in doubt, the DNA is left out and the CDR3 is given as listed by TCRdb. This entry belongs to a study of metastatic and nonmetastatic thyroid tumors. Study details: Blood and tumor or nodule tissue repertoires from malignant and benign thyroid patients were compared. Study-wide results and caveats: Malignant tumors reportedly showed significantly higher TCR beta diversity than benign nodules in both blood and tumor.

Germline CDR1 LGHDT, CDR2 YNNKEL (reference sequence). Termini included, the CDR3 measures 15 amino acids. Study processing details: Clinicopathological groups of papillary thyroid cancer showed CDR3 differences that were used to build a distant-metastasis classifier. TCRdb re-clonotyped the PCR reads via MiXCR. The V and J calls were determined by TCRdb, not by the authors. The sample consists of about 21,000 clones, less than 35% of them appearing once. Thyroid surgery was performed in patients who had received no treatment beforehand. The sample taken for sequencing was adjacent normal tissue. The rearrangement uses TRBV3-1 and TRBJ2-2; TRBD2, the table's D call, was not compared with the DNA. This clonotype was sampled from a female donor with papillary thyroid cancer or a benign thyroid nodule (not recorded which). Some clones in this sample may be carry-over from other donors' samples. CDR3 in amino acids: CASSQRGANTGELSL.